This TCR beta chain was sequenced in a study of T cells in Graves' hyperthyroidism and ophthalmopathy. The germline V and J ends were trimmed by 6 bases and 0 bases, with 11 bases remaining between them. The germline V gene encodes CDR1 MDHEN and CDR2 SYDVKM. This CDR3 contains 14 residues. The study included ophthalmopathy patients with Clinical Activity Score at least 3, NOSPECS grade at least 4 and duration under 3 months. Diagnoses were made from clinical symptoms, serum measures (thyroxine and TRAb), thyroid ultrasound and orbital computed tomography. PBMCs were sourced from 9 to 10 ml fresh peripheral blood. The sample holds many counts of this clonotype. The CDR3 regions of TCR beta were amplified from RNA transcripts. HTBI primers were used for first-round RT-PCR of the TCR CDR3. MiXCR, run by TCRdb on the multiplex PCR reads, gives a single entry per CDR3 protein. The table has approximately 690,000 distinct CDR3 sequences, about 14% seen once.

The sequencing input was blood. This chain links TRBV28 with TRBJ1-1; D uncertain. The TCR originated in a woman aged 45-65 years with Graves' ophthalmopathy. CDR3 protein: CASRYTLMNTEAFF. CDR3 DNA sequence: TGTGCCAGCAGATACACCCTCATGAACACTGAAGCTTTCTTT.